Ten or more counts support the clone carrying this TCR beta chain. The sample comes from a study of T cells in Graves' hyperthyroidism and ophthalmopathy. The authors deemed Graves' hyperthyroidism stable absent ophthalmopathy progression within 18 months. In patients aged 18 to 65, hyperthyroidism was newly diagnosed, with duration under 2 months. Diagnoses were made from clinical symptoms, serum measures (thyroxine and TRAb), thyroid ultrasound and orbital computed tomography. The ends lost 5 bases at V and 1 base at J; junction bases unmatched: 22. The CDR3 extends over 20 amino acids. CDR1 is DFQATT, CDR2 SNEGSKA, per germline (reference sequence). Researchers took RNA transcripts and amplified the TCR beta CDR3 regions from them. A set of HTBI primers served as the primers for a first-round RT-PCR of the TCR CDR3. TCRdb ran MiXCR on the multiplex PCR reads and lists one entry per CDR3 protein. The data contain some 500,000 distinct CDR3 sequences, 13% to 15% of them singletons.

The clonotype was recovered from a woman between 18 and 29 years old with Graves' hyperthyroidism. The chain joins TRBV20-1 to TRBJ1-1; the match to TRBD1 covers 10 bases. Sample: blood. CDR3 DNA sequence: TGCAGTGCTGTCCCCGGGACAGGGGTGACGAATCGTGTGGCGAACACTGAAGCTTTCTTT. Residues: CSAVPGTGVTNRVANTEAFF.